The 22 T cell receptor beta chains below all came from one sample that was sequenced in a study of T cells in Graves' hyperthyroidism and ophthalmopathy. What was amplified from RNA transcripts were TCR beta CDR3 regions. Using the HTBI primer set, a first-round RT-PCR was run on the TCR CDR3. TCRdb passed the multiplex PCR reads through MiXCR, listing each CDR3 protein once. The repertoire holds over 700,000 distinct CDR3 sequences, with roughly 32% as singletons. Sequenced input: blood. The receptors shown here come from a woman between 40 and 50 years old with Graves' hyperthyroidism.

This clonotype was seen repeatedly, ten times or more. As DNA, the CDR3 is TGCAGTGCTCAGGGAAACACCATATATTTT. The encoded protein is CSAQGNTIYF. This rearrangement joins TRBV20-1 to TRBJ1-3; D is ambiguous. V lost 5 bases and J lost 4, with 3 bases in between. The V gene's germline CDR1 is DFQATT and CDR2 SNEGSKA (reference sequence). The CDR3 has 10 amino acids.

This clonotype was detected many times. V gene TRBV11-2 combines with J gene TRBJ2-2, with no clear D. The germline V and J ends were trimmed by 7 bases and 0 bases, with 3 bases remaining between them. The germline V gene has CDR1 SGHAT and CDR2 FQNNGV. The CDR3 extends over 12 amino acids. CDR3 protein: CASTANTGELFF. The CDR3 nucleotides read TGTGCCAGCACGGCGAACACCGGGGAGCTGTTTTTT.

This chain uses TRBV7-2 with TRBJ1-2; D unclear. V dropped 5 bases and J dropped 2 bases, with 21 bases sitting between them. The CDR3 extends over 17 amino acids. Germline assignment: CDR1 SGHTA and CDR2 FQGNSA. In DNA form, the CDR3 reads TGTGCCAGCAGCCCCGCCCCCGGTGCCCGCCCAAACTATGGCTACACCTTC. It translates to CASSPAPGARPNYGYTF.

This chain links TRBV25-1 with TRBJ1-1; D is possibly TRBD1 (5 bases). With 8 bases removed from V and 6 bases from J, the gap between germline ends came to 16 bases. Germline V CDR1 and CDR2: MGHDK, SYGVNS. The CDR3 spans 13 residues. The CDR3 sequence is CASSSTRDAEAFF. The CDR3 nucleotides are TGTGCCAGCTCATCGACCCGGGACGCTGAAGCTTTCTTT.

CDR3 nucleotides: TGCAGCGTCAACCAAGAGACCCAGTACTTC. Protein product: CSVNQETQYF. The chain joins TRBV29-1 to TRBJ2-5; D not resolved. Germline V lookup: CDR1 SQVTM, CDR2 ANQGSEA. V lost 6 bases to trimming and J lost 0 bases, with 2 bases between them. The length of the CDR3 is 10 residues.

Notes on this clonotype: A much larger clone sits a single nucleotide away, making a read error possible. The chain uses TRBV20-1 and TRBJ2-7; possibly TRBD2 for D (6 bases). Germline V gene lookup returns CDR1 DFQATT and CDR2 SNEGSKA (reference sequence). The CDR3 contains 15 residues. V lost 0 bases, J lost 2 bases, and 14 bases lay in between. The CDR3 DNA follows: TGCAGTGCTAGAGACGGGGAGGCCCCTCCCTACGAGCAGTACTTC. This encodes CSARDGEAPPYEQYF.

V is TRBV5-4 and J is TRBJ1-3, with a possible D match to TRBD1 (6 bases). Germline V gives CDR1 SGHNT, CDR2 YYREEE (reference sequence). The CDR3 sequence is 14 residues long. V was cut by 1 base and J by 4 bases, with 9 bases left in between. The CDR3 DNA sequence: TGTGCCAGCAGCTTGCTGGGGACAGGAAACACCATATATTTT. Translation gives CASSLLGTGNTIYF.

This clonotype has just a few counts. This chain uses TRBV11-2 with TRBJ1-2, with D possibly TRBD1 on 5 matching bases. Trimming took off 2 bases at V and 7 bases at J, with 11 bases between the two ends. Germline lookup yields CDR1 SGHAT and CDR2 FQNNGV. CDR3 size: 13 residues. CDR3 sequence reads: CASSLSRALGYTF. The CDR3 nucleotides are TGTGCCAGCAGCTTATCCAGGGCGCTTGGCTACACCTTC.

This clonotype was picked up many times. This chain connects TRBV25-1 to TRBJ1-6; the D is unclear. The CDR3 is 15 amino acids. Germline V gene sequence: CDR1 MGHDK, CDR2 SYGVNS. V lost 3 bases to trimming and J lost 10 bases, with 16 bases between them. CDR3 loop: CASSDSDGSRSPLHF. In DNA, the CDR3 is TGTGCCAGCAGTGATAGCGACGGATCTAGGTCACCCCTCCACTTT.

A single count supports this clonotype. A clone one base away is much larger, so this may be a read error. The J gene is TRBJ1-1, the V gene TRBV15; maybe TRBD1 (6 bases). Germline CDR1 reads LNHNV; CDR2 reads YYDKDF (reference sequence). The CDR3 has 16 amino acids. The germline V and J ends were trimmed by 2 bases and 1 base, with 14 bases remaining between them. CDR3 region: CATSRSGAGANTEAFF. The DNA for the CDR3 is TGTGCCACCAGCAGATCCGGGGCAGGGGCGAACACTGAAGCTTTCTTT.

The rearrangement links TRBV10-1 to TRBJ1-1; D possibly corresponds to TRBD1 (5 bases). From germline, CDR1 is WNHNN and CDR2 SYGVQD (reference sequence). The CDR3 covers 15 residues. V lost 5 bases and J 7 bases, leaving 20 bases between the germline ends. CDR3 sequence reads: CASSNLGSGGGEAFF. CDR3 nucleotide sequence: TGCGCCAGCAGTAACCTCGGTTCAGGCGGGGGTGAAGCTTTCTTT.

This clonotype was found many times. The chain carries TRBV12-3 or TRBV12-4 and TRBJ1-1, with D maybe TRBD1 (5 bases). The CDR3 loop spans 13 amino acids. The V and J ends lost 0 bases and 7 bases respectively, with 9 bases between them. In DNA form, the CDR3 reads TGTGCCAGCAGTTTAGCTTTACAGGTTGAAGCTTTCTTT. This translates into CASSLALQVEAFF.

The CDR3 is CASSEDRAGYTF. The CDR3 nucleotides are TGTGCCAGCAGTGAGGACAGGGCGGGCTACACCTTC. The chain is built from TRBV6-1 and TRBJ1-2, with 8 positions matching TRBD1. The germline CDR1 and CDR2 sequences are MNHNS and SASEGT. The CDR3 is 12 amino acids. The V segment lost 3 bases and the J segment 8 bases; nucleotides outside the gene matches: 2.

This clonotype was counted many times. The CDR3 protein is CASSLAVGNPYEQYF. CDR3 in DNA: TGTGCCAGCAGCTTAGCGGTGGGGAACCCCTACGAGCAGTACTTC. The chain links TRBV7-2 to TRBJ2-7; D unclear. The germline V gene has CDR1 SGHTA and CDR2 FQGNSA. The CDR3 covers 15 residues. V was shortened by 0 bases and J by 2 bases, with 11 bases between the two germline ends.

This chain connects TRBV29-1 to TRBJ1-2, with D perhaps matching TRBD1 (6 bases). Germline V CDR1 and CDR2: SQVTM, ANQGSEA. This CDR3 has 13 residues. Deletions cut 3 bases from V and 7 bases from J, with 15 bases between. The CDR3, as DNA: TGCAGCGTTGACGACGGGGGCGCAGGTGGCTACACCTTC. It is translated as CSVDDGGAGGYTF.

This chain connects TRBV20-1 to TRBJ2-7, with D perhaps being TRBD1 or TRBD2 (5 bases each). This CDR3 region has 12 residues. Deletions cut 5 bases from V and 2 bases from J, with 10 bases between. The germline gives CDR1 DFQATT, CDR2 SNEGSKA (reference sequence). CDR3 bases: TGCAGTGCTCTGGGACCAACCTACGAGCAGTACTTC. Its translation is CSALGPTYEQYF.

The V and J genes are TRBV11-3 and TRBJ2-5; D is possibly TRBD2 (5 bases). The DNA end lines up better with TRBJ2-1; the J call may be wrong. The CDR3 loop spans 13 amino acids. Germline V gene sequence: CDR1 SGHNT, CDR2 YENEEA. CDR3 sequence (DNA): TGTGCCAGCAGCTCGGACGAGGGCAATGAGCAGTTCTTC. Translation gives CASSSDEGNEQFF.

CDR3 sequence (DNA): TGTGCCAGCAGCCCCCGGGGGCTAGCGGGCGTCCAAGAGACCCAGTACTTC. Protein: CASSPRGLAGVQETQYF. The V call is TRBV11-2, the J call TRBJ2-5, with TRBD2 matching 8 bases. Germline V lookup: CDR1 SGHAT, CDR2 FQNNGV. There are 17 residues in the CDR3. J was trimmed by 1 base and V by 5 bases; bases with no gene match: 12.

Only a few counts were recorded for this clonotype. This chain links TRBV4-3 with TRBJ1-2; 7 nucleotides match TRBD1. The germline V gene has CDR1 LGHNA and CDR2 YSLEER. With V trimmed by 1 base and J by 5 bases, 4 bases remained unmatched. The CDR3 runs to 14 residues. The CDR3 region is CASSQGGTAYGYTF. The CDR3 DNA sequence: TGCGCCAGCAGCCAAGGTGGGACAGCGTATGGCTACACCTTC.

Note on this clonotype: The junction and the germline gene differ at one end; a read error may be behind it. The V call is TRBV6-5, the J call TRBJ2-7; TRBD1 matches 7 bases. The CDR3 sequence is 16 residues long. Germline CDR1 and CDR2: MNHEY and SVGAGI. This CDR3 reads CATSQGGQLSSYEQYF. DNA for the CDR3: TGTGCCACCAGTCAAGGGGGCCAACTGAGCTCCTACGAGCAGTACTTC.

V usage is TRBV12-3 or TRBV12-4 and J usage is TRBJ1-1; D is uncertain. Trimming took off 6 bases at V and 6 bases at J, with 17 bases between the two ends. The CDR3 runs 14 residues. The CDR3 nucleotides are TGTGCCAGCAGCCAGCCTGCACTGAGTTCTGAAGCTTTCTTT. As protein: CASSQPALSSEAFF.

This clonotype was recorded a few times. The chain is built from TRBV9 and TRBJ1-2; TRBD1 aligns across 11 bases. The length of the CDR3 is 16 residues. Per the germline V gene, CDR1 is SGDLS and CDR2 is YYNGEE. The ends lost 5 bases at V and 3 bases at J; junction bases unmatched: 9. The CDR3 here is CASSVGPGQGDYGYTF. The CDR3 DNA reads TGTGCCAGCAGTGTTGGTCCGGGACAGGGGGACTATGGCTACACCTTC.